This T cell receptor beta chain was sequenced for a study of low-dose radiotherapy and immunotherapy resistance in tumors. V was cut by 2 bases and J by 7 bases, with 11 bases left in between. Germline CDR1 is MNHNS and CDR2 is SASEGT. The CDR3 runs to 14 residues. There are many counts of this clonotype. Time point denoted: before trial treatment. The study gave donors nivolumab, ipilimumab, aspirin, low-dose cyclophosphamide and low-dose radiotherapy. Alpha- and beta-chain coverage of first-strand cDNA came from TRAV- and TRBV-specific primers. A constant-region primer paired with the V-primer adapter amplified TCRs over approximately 18 PCR cycles. From the reads, TCRdb called clonotypes with MiXCR, one entry per CDR3 protein. The table includes 100,000 or so distinct CDR3 sequences, more than 8.5% detected once.

Specimen: PBMCs, collected before treatment. This receptor was obtained from a male donor with prostate cancer. This rearrangement joins TRBV6-1 to TRBJ2-2; D remains unclear. CDR3 in DNA: TGTGCCAGCAGTGAAATAACGCTGCGCGGGGAGCTGTTTTTT. This codes for CASSEITLRGELFF.